The TCR beta chain described here comes from a study of cytomegalovirus exposure and HLA in healthy donors. General observations from the study: Most TCR beta V segments were productive about 87% or about 30% of the time in an earlier analysis. In a later analysis, a genetic analysis reported fewer productive-TCR N-insertions in an Asian-associated ancestry cluster than the cohort average. In vitro, a few CMV-associated chains proved specific for CMV antigens.

Points on this clone: Antigen specificity is unknown.

Per germline, CDR1 SGHNT and CDR2 YYREEE (reference sequence). CDR3 length equals 14 residues. The V end lost 0 bases, the J end lost 6 bases, and 12 bases lay between the germline ends. Amplification used 60 Vbeta primers and 13 Jbeta primers. Study processing details: An analysis performed later counted about 80 million unique TCR beta chains (roughly 11 million of them shared). TCRdb keeps only in-frame clones here, not all; method: immunoSEQ multiplex PCR. The V and J calls and clone size are taken from that table; D and trimming were inferred from the DNA. The table shows approximately 120,000 clones, with roughly 69% occurring only once.

This TCR was sampled from a woman aged 70-85 years in good health and CMV-seropositive. Sequenced sample: PBMCs. The chain links TRBV5-4 to TRBJ1-1, with D maybe TRBD1 (5 bases). CDR3 in DNA: TGTGCCAGCAGCTTGGGGCAGGGTACTGCTGAAGCTTTCTTT. Protein sequence: CASSLGQGTAEAFF.